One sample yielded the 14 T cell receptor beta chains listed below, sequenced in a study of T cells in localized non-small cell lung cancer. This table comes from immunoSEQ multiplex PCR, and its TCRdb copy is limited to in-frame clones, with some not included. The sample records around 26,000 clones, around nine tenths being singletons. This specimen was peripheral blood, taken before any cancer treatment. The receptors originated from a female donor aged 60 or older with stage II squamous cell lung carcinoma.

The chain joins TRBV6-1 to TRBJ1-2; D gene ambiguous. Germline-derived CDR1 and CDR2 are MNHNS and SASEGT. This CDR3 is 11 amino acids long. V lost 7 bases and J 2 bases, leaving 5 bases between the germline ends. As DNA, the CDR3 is TGTGCCAGCAAACAGAACTATGGCTACACCTTC. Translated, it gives CASKQNYGYTF.

The CDR3 is CSVSEGYTF. CDR3 bases: TGCAGTGTCTCGGAGGGCTACACCTTC. V usage is TRBV20-1 and J usage is TRBJ1-2; D unresolved. Germline V gene sequence: CDR1 DFQATT, CDR2 SNEGSKA (reference sequence). The CDR3 length is 9 residues. The V gene lost 7 bases and the J gene lost 8 bases, with 8 bases spanning the gap.

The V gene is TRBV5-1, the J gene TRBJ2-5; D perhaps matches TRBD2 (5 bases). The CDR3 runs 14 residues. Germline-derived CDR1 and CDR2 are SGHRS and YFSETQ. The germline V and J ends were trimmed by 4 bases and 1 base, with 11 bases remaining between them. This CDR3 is CASSRGSFQETQYF. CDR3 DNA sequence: TGCGCCAGCAGCCGGGGTAGCTTCCAAGAGACCCAGTACTTC.

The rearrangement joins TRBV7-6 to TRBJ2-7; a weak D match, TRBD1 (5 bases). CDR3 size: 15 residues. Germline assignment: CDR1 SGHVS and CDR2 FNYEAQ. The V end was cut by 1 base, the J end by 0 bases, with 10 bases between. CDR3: CASSLGQGDSYEQYF. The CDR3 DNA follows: TGTGCCAGCAGCTTAGGGCAGGGCGACTCCTACGAGCAGTACTTC.

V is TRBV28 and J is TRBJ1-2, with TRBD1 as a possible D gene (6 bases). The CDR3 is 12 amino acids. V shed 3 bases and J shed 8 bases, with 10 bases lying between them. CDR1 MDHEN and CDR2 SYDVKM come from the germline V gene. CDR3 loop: CASSLGTRGYTF. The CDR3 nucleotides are TGTGCCAGCAGTTTGGGGACACGGGGCTACACCTTC.

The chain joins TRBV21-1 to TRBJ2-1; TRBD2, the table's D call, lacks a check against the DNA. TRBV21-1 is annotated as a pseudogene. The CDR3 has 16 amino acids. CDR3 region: CATPGLAGAPKCEQFF. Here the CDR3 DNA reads TGTGCCACCCCGGGACTAGCGGGAGCCCCCAAATGCGAGCAGTTCTTC.

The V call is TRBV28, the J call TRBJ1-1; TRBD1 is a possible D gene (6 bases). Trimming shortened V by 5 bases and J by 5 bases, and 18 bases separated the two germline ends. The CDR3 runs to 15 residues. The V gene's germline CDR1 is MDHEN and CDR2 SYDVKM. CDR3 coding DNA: TGTGCCAGCAGTACGCAAGCAGGGGTACGGACTGAAGCTTTCTTT. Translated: CASSTQAGVRTEAFF.

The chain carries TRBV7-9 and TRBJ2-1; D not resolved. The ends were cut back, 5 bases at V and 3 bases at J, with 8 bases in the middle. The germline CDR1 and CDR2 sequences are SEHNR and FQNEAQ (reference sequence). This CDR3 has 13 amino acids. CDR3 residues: CASSREHYNEQFF. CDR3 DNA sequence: TGTGCCAGCAGCCGCGAGCACTACAATGAGCAGTTCTTC. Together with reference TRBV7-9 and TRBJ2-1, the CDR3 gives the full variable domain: DTGVSQNPRHKITKRGQNVTFRCDPISEHNRLYWYRQTLGQGPEFLTYFQNEAQLEKSRLLSDRFSAERPKGSFSTLEIQRTEQGDSAMYLCASSREHYNEQFFGPGTRLTVL.

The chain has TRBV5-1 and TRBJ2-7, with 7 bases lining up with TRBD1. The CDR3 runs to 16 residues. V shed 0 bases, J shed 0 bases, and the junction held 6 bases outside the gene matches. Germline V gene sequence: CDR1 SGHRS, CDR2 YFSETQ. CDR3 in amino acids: CASSLGGTAGSYEQYF. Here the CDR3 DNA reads TGCGCCAGCAGCTTGGGGGGGACAGCAGGCTCCTACGAGCAGTACTTC. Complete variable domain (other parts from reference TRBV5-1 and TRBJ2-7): KAGVTQTPRYLIKTRGQQVTLSCSPISGHRSVSWYQQTPGQGLQFLFEYFSETQRNKGNFPGRFSGRQFSNSRSEMNVSTLELGDSALYLCASSLGGTAGSYEQYFGPGTRLTVT.

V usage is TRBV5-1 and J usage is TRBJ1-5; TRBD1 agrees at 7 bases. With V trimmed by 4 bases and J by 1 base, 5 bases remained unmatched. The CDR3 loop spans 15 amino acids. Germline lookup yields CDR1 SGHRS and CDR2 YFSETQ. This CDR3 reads CASSLTGQSNQPQHF. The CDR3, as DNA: TGCGCCAGCAGCCTCACGGGACAGAGCAATCAGCCCCAGCATTTT.

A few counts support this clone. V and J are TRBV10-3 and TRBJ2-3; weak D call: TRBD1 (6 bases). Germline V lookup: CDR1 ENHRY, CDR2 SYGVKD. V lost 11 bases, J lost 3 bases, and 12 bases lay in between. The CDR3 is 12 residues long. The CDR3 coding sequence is TGTGCCTCCGGGACATCGACAGATACGCAGTATTTT. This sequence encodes CASGTSTDTQYF.

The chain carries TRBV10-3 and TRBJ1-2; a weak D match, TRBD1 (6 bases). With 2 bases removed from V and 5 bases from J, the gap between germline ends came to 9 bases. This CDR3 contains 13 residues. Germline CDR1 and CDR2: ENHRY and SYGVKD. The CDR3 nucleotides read TGTGCCATCAGTGAGGGGGACAAGTATGGCTACACCTTC. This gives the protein CAISEGDKYGYTF.

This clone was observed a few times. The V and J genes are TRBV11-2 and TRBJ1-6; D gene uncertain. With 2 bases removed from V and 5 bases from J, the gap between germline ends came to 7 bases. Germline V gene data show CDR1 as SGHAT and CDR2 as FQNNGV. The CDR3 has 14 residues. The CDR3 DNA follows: TGTGCCAGCAGCTTAAAACAGAATAATTCACCCCTCCACTTT. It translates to CASSLKQNNSPLHF.

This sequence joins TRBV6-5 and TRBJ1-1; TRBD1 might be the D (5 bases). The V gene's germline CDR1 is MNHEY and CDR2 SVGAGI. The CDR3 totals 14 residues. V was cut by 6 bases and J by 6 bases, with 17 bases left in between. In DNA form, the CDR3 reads TGTGCCAGCAGCTCCATGGGGAGGGGTCCTGAAGCTTTCTTT. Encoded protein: CASSSMGRGPEAFF.